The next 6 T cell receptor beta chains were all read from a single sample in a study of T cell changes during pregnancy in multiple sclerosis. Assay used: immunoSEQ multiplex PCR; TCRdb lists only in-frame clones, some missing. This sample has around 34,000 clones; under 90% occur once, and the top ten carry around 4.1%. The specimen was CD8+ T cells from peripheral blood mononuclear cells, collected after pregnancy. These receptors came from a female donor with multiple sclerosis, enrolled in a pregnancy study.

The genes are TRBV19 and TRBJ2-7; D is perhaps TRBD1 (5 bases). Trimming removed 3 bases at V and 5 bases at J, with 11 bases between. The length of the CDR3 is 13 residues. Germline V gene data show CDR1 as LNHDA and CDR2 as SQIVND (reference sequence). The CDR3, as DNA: TGTGCCAGTAGTATCGGTCAGGGAAACGAGCAGTACTTC. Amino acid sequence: CASSIGQGNEQYF.

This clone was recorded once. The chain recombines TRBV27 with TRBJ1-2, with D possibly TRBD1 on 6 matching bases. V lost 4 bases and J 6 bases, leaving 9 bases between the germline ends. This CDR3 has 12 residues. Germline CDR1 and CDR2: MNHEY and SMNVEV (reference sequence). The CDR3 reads CASSSQGNGYTF. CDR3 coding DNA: TGTGCCAGCAGTTCTCAGGGGAATGGCTACACCTTC.

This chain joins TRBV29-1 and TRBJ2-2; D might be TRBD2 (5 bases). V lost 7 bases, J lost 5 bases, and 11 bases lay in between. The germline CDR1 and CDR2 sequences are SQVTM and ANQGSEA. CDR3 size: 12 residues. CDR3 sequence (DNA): TGCAGCGCCTCTCCGGGGACCGGGGAGCTGTTTTTT. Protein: CSASPGTGELFF.

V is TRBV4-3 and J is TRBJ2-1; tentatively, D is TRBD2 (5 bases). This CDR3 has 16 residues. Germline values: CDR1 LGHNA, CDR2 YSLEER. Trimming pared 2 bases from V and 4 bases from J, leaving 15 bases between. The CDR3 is CASSQSGVGVYNEQFF. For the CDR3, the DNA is TGCGCCAGCAGCCAAAGTGGCGTCGGGGTTTACAATGAGCAGTTCTTC.

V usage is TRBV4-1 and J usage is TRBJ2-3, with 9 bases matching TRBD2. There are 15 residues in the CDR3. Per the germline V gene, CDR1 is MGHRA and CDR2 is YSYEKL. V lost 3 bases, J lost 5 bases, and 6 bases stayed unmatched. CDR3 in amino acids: CASSQWAGGLDTQYF. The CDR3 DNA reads TGCGCCAGCAGCCAGTGGGCGGGGGGGTTAGATACGCAGTATTTT.

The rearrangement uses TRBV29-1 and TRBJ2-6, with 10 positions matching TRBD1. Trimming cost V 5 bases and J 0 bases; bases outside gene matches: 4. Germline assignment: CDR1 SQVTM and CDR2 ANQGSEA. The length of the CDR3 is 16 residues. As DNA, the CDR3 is TGCAGCGTTTGGACAGGGGGAGGCTCTGGGGCCAACGTCCTGACTTTC. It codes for CSVWTGGGSGANVLTF.